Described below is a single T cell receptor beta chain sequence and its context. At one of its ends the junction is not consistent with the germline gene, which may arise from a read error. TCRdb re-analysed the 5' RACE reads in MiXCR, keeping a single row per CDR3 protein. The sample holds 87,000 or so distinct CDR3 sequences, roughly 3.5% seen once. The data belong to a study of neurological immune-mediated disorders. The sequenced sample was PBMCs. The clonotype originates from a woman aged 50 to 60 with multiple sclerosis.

The CDR3 protein is CASSLGAGPYEQYF. Written as DNA, the CDR3 is TGTGCTAGCAGCTTAGGGGCAGGGCCCTACGAGCAGTACTTC. The chain is built from TRBV7-7 and TRBJ2-7; D may be TRBD1 (5 bases). This CDR3 has 14 amino acids. Germline assignment: CDR1 SSHAT and CDR2 FNYEAQ (reference sequence).